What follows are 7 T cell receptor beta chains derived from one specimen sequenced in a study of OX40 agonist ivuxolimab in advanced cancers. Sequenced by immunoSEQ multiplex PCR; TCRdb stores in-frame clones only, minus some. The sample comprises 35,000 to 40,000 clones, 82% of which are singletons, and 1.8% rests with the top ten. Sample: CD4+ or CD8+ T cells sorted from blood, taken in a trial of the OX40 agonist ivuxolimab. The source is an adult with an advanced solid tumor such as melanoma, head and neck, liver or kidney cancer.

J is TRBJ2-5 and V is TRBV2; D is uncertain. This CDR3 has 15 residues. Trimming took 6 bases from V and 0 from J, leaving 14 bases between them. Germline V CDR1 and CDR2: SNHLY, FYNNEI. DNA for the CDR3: TGTGCCAGCAGCCCCATGGGATCGGACCAAGAGACCCAGTACTTC. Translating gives CASSPMGSDQETQYF.

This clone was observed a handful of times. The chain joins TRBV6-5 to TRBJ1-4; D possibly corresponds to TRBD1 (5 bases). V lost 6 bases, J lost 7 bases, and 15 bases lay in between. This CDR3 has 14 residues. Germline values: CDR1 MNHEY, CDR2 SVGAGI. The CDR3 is CASRQGQRGEKLFF. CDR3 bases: TGTGCCAGCAGGCAGGGTCAAAGAGGTGAAAAACTGTTTTTT.

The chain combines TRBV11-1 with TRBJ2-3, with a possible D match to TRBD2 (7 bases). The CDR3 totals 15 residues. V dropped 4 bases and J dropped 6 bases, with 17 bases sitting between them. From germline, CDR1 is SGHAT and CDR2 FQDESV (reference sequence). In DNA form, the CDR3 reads TGTGCCAGCAGCTGGCGGGGGCCCTCCACGGATACGCAGTATTTT. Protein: CASSWRGPSTDTQYF.

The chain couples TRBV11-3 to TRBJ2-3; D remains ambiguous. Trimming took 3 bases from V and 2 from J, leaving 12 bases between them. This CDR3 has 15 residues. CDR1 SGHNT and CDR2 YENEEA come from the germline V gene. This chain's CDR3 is CASSLDHAHTDTQYF. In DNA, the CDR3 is TGTGCCAGCAGCTTGGACCACGCACACACAGATACGCAGTATTTT.

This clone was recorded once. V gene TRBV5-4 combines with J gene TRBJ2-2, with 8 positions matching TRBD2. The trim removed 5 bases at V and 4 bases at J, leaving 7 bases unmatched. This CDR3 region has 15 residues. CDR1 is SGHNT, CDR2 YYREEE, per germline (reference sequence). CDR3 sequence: CASSTGGPGTGELFF. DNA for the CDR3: TGTGCCAGCAGTACGGGGGGGCCCGGCACCGGGGAGCTGTTTTTT. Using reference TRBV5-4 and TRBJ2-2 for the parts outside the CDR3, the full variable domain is ETGVTQSPTHLIKTRGQQVTLRCSSQSGHNTVSWYQQALGQGPQFIFQYYREEENGRGNFPPRFSGLQFPNYSSELNVNALELDDSALYLCASSTGGPGTGELFFGEGSRLTVL.

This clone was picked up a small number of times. CDR3 region: CASSTGTSGVRTDTQYF. CDR3 in DNA: TGCGCCAGCAGCACCGGGACTAGCGGGGTCCGCACAGATACGCAGTATTTT. This chain uses TRBV5-1 with TRBJ2-3; 13 nucleotides align to TRBD2. The V gene's germline CDR1 is SGHRS and CDR2 YFSETQ. V shed 4 bases, J shed 1 base, and the junction held 6 bases outside the gene matches. The length of the CDR3 is 17 residues.

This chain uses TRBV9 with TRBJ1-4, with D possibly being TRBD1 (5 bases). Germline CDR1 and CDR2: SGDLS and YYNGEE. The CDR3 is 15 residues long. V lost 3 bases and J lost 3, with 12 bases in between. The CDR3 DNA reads TGTGCCAGCAGCGCCCGGGGACGGGCTAATGAAAAACTGTTTTTT. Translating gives CASSARGRANEKLFF.